This T cell receptor (beta chain) was recorded in a study of T cell repertoires in aging, cancer and after chemotherapy. About the research overall: The whole study produced a dataset of millions of TCR reads. Study outcomes and limitations: Immunological memory after chemotherapy cannot be judged from the repertoire data. Median generation probability rose over the chemotherapy interval in each cancer cohort, suggesting rebound thymic output.

Trimming took 0 bases from V and 5 from J; bases not matched to a gene: 8. There are 17 residues in the CDR3. Germline-derived CDR1 and CDR2 are SGHNT and YYREEE (reference sequence). Peripheral blood genomic DNA, not sorted cells or RNA, was the template. This clonotype has only a few counts. Its antigen remains unidentified. TRB rearrangements spanning V, D and J were amplified using mixed TRB-A/B primers. MiXCR was run by TCRdb on the multiplex PCR reads, yielding one entry per CDR3 protein. This table has some 1,600 distinct CDR3 sequences, 28% appearing once. The V and J genes are TRBV5-4 and TRBJ1-4; 9 nucleotides align to TRBD1. The TCR was taken from a human donor with a solid tumor. The sample was blood. The chain's CDR3 is CASSLEGTGTTNEKLFF. DNA for the CDR3: TGTGCCAGCAGCTTGGAAGGGACAGGGACGACCAATGAAAAACTGTTTTTT.